This TCR beta chain was sequenced in a study of shared clonotypes between healthy human individuals. Study-wide findings and caveats: Clonotype sharing across a few donors was observed for 4.5% to 6.5% of naive CD4 clonotypes. Clonotypes which were not shared had lower generation probabilities than clonotypes that all four donors shared.

Methods used by the authors: Junction-only sequences without quality scores came from ImmunoSEQ, so filtering differed. Using immunoSEQ multiplex PCR, the repertoire was profiled, and TCRdb retains in-frame clones only, with some absent. V and J calls plus clone size are reproduced from that table; the DNA served to infer D and trimming. This table has 2 million to 2.5 million clones, approximately 94% appearing once. The V end lost 1 base, the J end lost 3 bases, and 25 bases lay between the germline ends. The germline gives CDR1 SGHTA, CDR2 FQGNSA. The CDR3 is 19 amino acids. Notes on this clone: Its antigen is still unknown.

Those who donated were healthy HIV-negative adults, with no recent acute infections or vaccinations reported. J is TRBJ2-7 and V is TRBV7-2, with D hard to call. The clonotype originates from a man younger than 35 in good health. The sequenced material came from naive CD4+ T cells sorted from blood. Subset reported: CD45RA+ positively selected. The CDR3 region is CASSLGVAAAPRIHYEQYF. In DNA form, the CDR3 reads TGTGCCAGCAGCTTAGGAGTTGCGGCCGCGCCCAGAATTCACTACGAGCAGTACTTC.